This TCR beta chain was captured in a study of CD8 T cells in ankylosing spondylitis. Notes on the study in general: The study identified a TCR beta motif of roughly eight highly homologous variants that appeared characteristic of ankylosing spondylitis blood. In ankylosing spondylitis patients, matched synovial fluid reportedly showed significant enrichment of disease-linked clones.

Quantitative barcoded 5'-RACE was used to prepare TCR beta libraries. Each CDR3 protein gets one entry after TCRdb re-called the 5' RACE reads with MiXCR. The sample gives roughly 700,000 distinct CDR3 sequences, roughly 20% of which show up once; 19% is in the top ten. V lost 6 bases, J lost 0 bases, and 9 bases lay in between. This CDR3 is 13 amino acids long. This clonotype occurred many times. The antigen remains unidentified. The sample taken for sequencing was blood, either unsorted or a sorted T cell fraction (not recorded which). This clonotype was sampled from a male donor with ankylosing spondylitis. V is TRBV12-3 or TRBV12-4 and J is TRBJ2-7; possibly TRBD2 for D (5 bases). The CDR3 loop reads CASRDGNSYEQYF. For the CDR3, the DNA is TGTGCCAGCAGGGACGGGAACTCCTACGAGCAGTACTTC.